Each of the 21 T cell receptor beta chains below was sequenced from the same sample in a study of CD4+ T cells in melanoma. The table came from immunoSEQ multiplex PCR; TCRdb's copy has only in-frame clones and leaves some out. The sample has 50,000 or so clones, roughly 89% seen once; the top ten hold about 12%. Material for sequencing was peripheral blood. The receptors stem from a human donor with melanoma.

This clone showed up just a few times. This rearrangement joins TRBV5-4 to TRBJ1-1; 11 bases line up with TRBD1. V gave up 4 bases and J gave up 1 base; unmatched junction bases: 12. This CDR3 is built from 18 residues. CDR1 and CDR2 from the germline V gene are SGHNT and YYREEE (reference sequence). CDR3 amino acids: CASSIGQGAHYGNTEAFF. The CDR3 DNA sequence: TGTGCCAGCAGCATCGGACAGGGGGCCCACTATGGGAACACTGAAGCTTTCTTT.

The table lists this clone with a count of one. This CDR3 is CATSRDRARQPYEQYF. As DNA, the CDR3 is TGTGCCACCAGCAGAGATCGGGCCCGCCAGCCTTACGAGCAGTACTTC. This sequence joins TRBV15 and TRBJ2-7; no definite D call. V gave up 0 bases and J gave up 4 bases, with 16 bases separating them. The germline gives CDR1 LNHNV, CDR2 YYDKDF (reference sequence). This CDR3 has 16 amino acids.

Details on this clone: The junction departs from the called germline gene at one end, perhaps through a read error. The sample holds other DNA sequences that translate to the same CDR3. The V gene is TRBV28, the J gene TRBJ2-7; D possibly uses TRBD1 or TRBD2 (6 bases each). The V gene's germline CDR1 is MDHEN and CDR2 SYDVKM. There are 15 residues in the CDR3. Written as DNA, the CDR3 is TGTGCCAGCAGTTCCGGTTCAGAGGGGGGTTACGAACAGTACTTC. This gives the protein CASSSGSEGGYEQYF.

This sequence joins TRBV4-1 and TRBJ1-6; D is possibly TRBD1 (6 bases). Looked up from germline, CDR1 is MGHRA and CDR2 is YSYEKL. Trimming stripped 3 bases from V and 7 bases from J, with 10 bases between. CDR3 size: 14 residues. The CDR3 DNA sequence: TGCGCCAGCAGCCATCTAGGACAGAATTCACCCCTCCACTTT. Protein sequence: CASSHLGQNSPLHF.

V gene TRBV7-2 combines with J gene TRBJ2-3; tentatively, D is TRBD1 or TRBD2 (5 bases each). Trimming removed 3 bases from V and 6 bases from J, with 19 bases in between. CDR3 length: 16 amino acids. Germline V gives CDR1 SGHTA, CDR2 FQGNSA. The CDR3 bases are TGTGCCAGCAGCTTGGACTGGGGCCGGGTGAGGGATACGCAGTATTTT. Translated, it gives CASSLDWGRVRDTQYF.

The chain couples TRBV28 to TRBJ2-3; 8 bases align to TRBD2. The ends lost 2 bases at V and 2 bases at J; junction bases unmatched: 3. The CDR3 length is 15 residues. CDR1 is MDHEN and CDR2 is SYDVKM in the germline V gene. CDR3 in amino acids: CASSLRGGPTDTQYF. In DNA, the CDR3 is TGTGCCAGCAGTTTACGGGGGGGACCCACAGATACGCAGTATTTT.

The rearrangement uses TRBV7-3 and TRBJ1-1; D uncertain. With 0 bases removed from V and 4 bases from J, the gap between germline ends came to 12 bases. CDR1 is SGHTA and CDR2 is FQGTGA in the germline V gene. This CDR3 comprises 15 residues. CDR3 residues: CASSLTSTLGTEAFF. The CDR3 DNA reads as TGTGCCAGCAGCTTAACGTCGACTTTGGGCACTGAAGCTTTCTTT.

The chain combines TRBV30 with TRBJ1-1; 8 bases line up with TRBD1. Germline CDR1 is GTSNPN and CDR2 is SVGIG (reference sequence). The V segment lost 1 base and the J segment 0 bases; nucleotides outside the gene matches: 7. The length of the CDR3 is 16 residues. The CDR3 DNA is TGTGCCTGGAGTGACCCCCGGACAGGGTTGAACACTGAAGCTTTCTTT. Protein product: CAWSDPRTGLNTEAFF.

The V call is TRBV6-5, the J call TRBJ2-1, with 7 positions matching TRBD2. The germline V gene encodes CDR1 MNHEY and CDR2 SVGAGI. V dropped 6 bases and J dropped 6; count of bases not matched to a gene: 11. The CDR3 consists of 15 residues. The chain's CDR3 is CASRNRDYRVNEQFF. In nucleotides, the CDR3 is TGTGCCAGCAGAAACCGGGACTACCGTGTCAATGAGCAGTTCTTC.

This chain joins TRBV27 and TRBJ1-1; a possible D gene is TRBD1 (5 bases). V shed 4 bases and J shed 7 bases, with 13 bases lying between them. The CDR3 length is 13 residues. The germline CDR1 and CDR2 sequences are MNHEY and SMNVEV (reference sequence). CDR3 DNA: TGTGCCAGCAGTTCCTCAGGGCGGGATGAAGCTTTCTTT. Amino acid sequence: CASSSSGRDEAFF.

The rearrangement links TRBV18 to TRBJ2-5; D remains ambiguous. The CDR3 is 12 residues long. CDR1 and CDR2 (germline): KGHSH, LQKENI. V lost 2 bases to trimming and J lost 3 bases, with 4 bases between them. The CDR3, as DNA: TGTGCCAGCTCACCAGAGAAAGAGACCCAGTACTTC. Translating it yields CASSPEKETQYF.

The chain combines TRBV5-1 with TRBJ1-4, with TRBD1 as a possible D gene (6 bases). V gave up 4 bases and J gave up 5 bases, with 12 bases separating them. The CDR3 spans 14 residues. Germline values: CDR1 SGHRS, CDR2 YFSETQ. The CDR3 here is CASSLQRGNEKLFF. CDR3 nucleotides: TGCGCCAGCAGCCTTCAGAGGGGGAATGAAAAACTGTTTTTT.

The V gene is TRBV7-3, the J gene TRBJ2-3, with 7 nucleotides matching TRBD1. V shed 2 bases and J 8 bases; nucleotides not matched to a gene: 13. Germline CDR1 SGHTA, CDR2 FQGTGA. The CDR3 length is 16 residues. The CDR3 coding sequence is TGTGCCAGCAGCTTATGGGGACAGCAGGTCAGGGCTACGCAGTATTTT. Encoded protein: CASSLWGQQVRATQYF.

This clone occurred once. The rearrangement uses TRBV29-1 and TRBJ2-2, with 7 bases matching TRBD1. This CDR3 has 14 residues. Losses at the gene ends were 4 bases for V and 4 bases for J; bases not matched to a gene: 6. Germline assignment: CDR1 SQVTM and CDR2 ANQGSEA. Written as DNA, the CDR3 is TGCAGCGTTGGGGGACAGAGGAGCACCGGGGAGCTGTTTTTT. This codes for CSVGGQRSTGELFF.

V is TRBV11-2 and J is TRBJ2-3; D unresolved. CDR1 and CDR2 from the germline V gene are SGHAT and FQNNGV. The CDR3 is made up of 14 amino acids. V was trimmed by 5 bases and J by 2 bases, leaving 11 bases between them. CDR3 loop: CASSPYRTTDTQYF. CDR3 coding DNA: TGTGCCAGCAGCCCCTACAGAACCACAGATACGCAGTATTTT.

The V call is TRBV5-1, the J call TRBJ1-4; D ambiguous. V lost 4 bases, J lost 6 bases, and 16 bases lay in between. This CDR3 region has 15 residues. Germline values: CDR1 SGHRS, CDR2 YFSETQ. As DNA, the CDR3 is TGCGCCAGCAGCCTGCAAGGACTCCCTTATGAAAAACTGTTTTTT. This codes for CASSLQGLPYEKLFF.

CDR3 DNA sequence: TGTGCCAGCAGTTTTGGGAACGAGCAGTACTTC. Translation gives CASSFGNEQYF. This chain joins TRBV27 and TRBJ2-7; D remains ambiguous. CDR1 MNHEY and CDR2 SMNVEV come from the germline V gene (reference sequence). This CDR3 region has 11 residues. Trimming removed 3 bases at V and 5 bases at J, with 5 bases between.

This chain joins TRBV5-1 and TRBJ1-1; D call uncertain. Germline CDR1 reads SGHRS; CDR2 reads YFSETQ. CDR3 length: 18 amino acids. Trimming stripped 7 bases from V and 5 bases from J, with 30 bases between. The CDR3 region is CASYAPGGPDSKGTEAFF. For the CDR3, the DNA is TGCGCCAGCTATGCCCCCGGAGGTCCGGACTCCAAAGGGACTGAAGCTTTCTTT.

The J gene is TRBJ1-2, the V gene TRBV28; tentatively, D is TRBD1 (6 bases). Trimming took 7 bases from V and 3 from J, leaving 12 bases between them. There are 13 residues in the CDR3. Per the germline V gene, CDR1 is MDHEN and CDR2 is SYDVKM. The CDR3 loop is CASNQGSDYGYTF. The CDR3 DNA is TGTGCCAGCAACCAGGGGTCGGACTATGGCTACACCTTC.

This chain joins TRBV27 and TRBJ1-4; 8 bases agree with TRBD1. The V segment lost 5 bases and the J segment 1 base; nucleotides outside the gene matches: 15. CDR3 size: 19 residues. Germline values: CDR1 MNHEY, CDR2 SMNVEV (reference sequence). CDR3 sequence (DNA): TGTGCCAGCAGTCCCGGACAGGGACGCCATGAGGGAACTAATGAAAAACTGTTTTTT. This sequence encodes CASSPGQGRHEGTNEKLFF.

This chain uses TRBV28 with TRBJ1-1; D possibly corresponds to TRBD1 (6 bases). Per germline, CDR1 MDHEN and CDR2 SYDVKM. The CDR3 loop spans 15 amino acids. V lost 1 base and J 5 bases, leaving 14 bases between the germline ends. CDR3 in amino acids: CASSLLGGGGTEAFF. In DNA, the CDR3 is TGTGCCAGCAGTTTATTAGGGGGTGGTGGGACTGAAGCTTTCTTT.